The rows below give T cell receptor beta chains drawn from one sample of a study of pediatric ulcerative colitis. Produced via immunoSEQ multiplex PCR; TCRdb's table is partial and in-frame only. The sample shows 54,000 or so clones, about 90% of them seen only once. What was sequenced was blood. All receptors derive from a boy under 18 who was a control in a study of pediatric ulcerative colitis. The CDR3 runs from the conserved cysteine through the conserved F or W. Fields, in order: clone size, D gene, J gene, V gene, CDR3 DNA, CDR3 protein. D genes are given only for firm matches. Only part of the rows carry a size: once, few, many, or a class if the clone is expanded.

clone size: .
D gene: .
J gene: TRBJ2-7
V gene: TRBV27
CDR3 DNA: TGTGCCAGCAGTTTCACTTCGAGGGGAGACGAGCAGTACTTC
CDR3 protein: CASSFTSRGDEQYF

clone size: .
D gene: TRBD1
J gene: TRBJ2-7
V gene: TRBV14
CDR3 DNA: TGTGCCAGCAGCCAAGGGGCACCGGGACAGCTCTACGAGCAGTACTTC
CDR3 protein: CASSQGAPGQLYEQYF

clone size: few
D gene: .
J gene: TRBJ2-7
V gene: TRBV6-1
CDR3 DNA: TGTGCCAGCAGTGAACAGGCAGGCAACTCCTACGAGCAGTACTTC
CDR3 protein: CASSEQAGNSYEQYF

clone size: .
D gene: .
J gene: TRBJ1-1
V gene: TRBV4-1
CDR3 DNA: TGCGCCAGCAGCCAAGTACCAGCGAACACTGAAGCTTTCTTT
CDR3 protein: CASSQVPANTEAFF

clone size: .
D gene: .
J gene: TRBJ2-3
V gene: TRBV6-1
CDR3 DNA: TGTGCCAGCAGACCAAGACAGACAGTTTGGTCGCAGTATTTT
CDR3 protein: CASRPRQTVWSQYF

clone size: .
D gene: .
J gene: TRBJ2-4
V gene: TRBV29-1
CDR3 DNA: TGCAGCGTTGAGGAGCAGGCCAAAAACATTCAGTACTTC
CDR3 protein: CSVEEQAKNIQYF

clone size: .
D gene: TRBD2
J gene: TRBJ2-3
V gene: TRBV7-2
CDR3 DNA: TGTGCCAGCAGCTTAGGGGGGCCCGGGGGGGCCGGTGATACGCAGTATTTT
CDR3 protein: CASSLGGPGGAGDTQYF

clone size: .
D gene: .
J gene: TRBJ1-6
V gene: TRBV30
CDR3 DNA: TGTGCCTCGACACGGAGCTCCTATAATTCACCCCTCCACTTT
CDR3 protein: CASTRSSYNSPLHF

clone size: .
D gene: TRBD2
J gene: TRBJ2-1
V gene: TRBV11-3
CDR3 DNA: TGTGCCAGCAGCTTAGTGGGACTAGCCTCCTACAATGAGCAGTTCTTC
CDR3 protein: CASSLVGLASYNEQFF

clone size: .
D gene: .
J gene: TRBJ2-2
V gene: TRBV6-5
CDR3 DNA: TGTGCCAGCAGACTACAAGCAGGGGCAGCCGGGGAGCTGTTTTTT
CDR3 protein: CASRLQAGAAGELFF

clone size: once
D gene: .
J gene: TRBJ2-7
V gene: TRBV10-3
CDR3 DNA: TGTGCCATCAGTGAGTCCAGAGCAGGCTTAGACTACGAGCAGTACTTC
CDR3 protein: CAISESRAGLDYEQYF

clone size: few
D gene: TRBD1
J gene: TRBJ1-5
V gene: TRBV2
CDR3 DNA: TGTGCCAGCAGTGAACAGGGGGTTTACAAGCCCCAGCATTTT
CDR3 protein: CASSEQGVYKPQHF

clone size: .
D gene: .
J gene: TRBJ2-3
V gene: TRBV15
CDR3 DNA: TGTGCCACCAGCAGTAAGAGGGGGGGCGACGATACGCAGTATTTT
CDR3 protein: CATSSKRGGDDTQYF

clone size: .
D gene: TRBD1
J gene: TRBJ2-3
V gene: TRBV19
CDR3 DNA: TGTGCCAGTAGTATCACCCTGAACCGGGACAGGGGGCATCTGGATACGCAGTATTTT
CDR3 protein: CASSITLNRDRGHLDTQYF

clone size: .
D gene: .
J gene: TRBJ1-5
V gene: TRBV6-6
CDR3 DNA: TGTGCCAGCACCAAGAATAGCAATCAGCCCCAGCATTTT
CDR3 protein: CASTKNSNQPQHF

clone size: .
D gene: TRBD1
J gene: TRBJ1-1
V gene: TRBV4-3
CDR3 DNA: TGCGCCAGCAGCGGAGAAGGGGGCTGGGACACTGAAGCTTTCTTT
CDR3 protein: CASSGEGGWDTEAFF

clone size: .
D gene: .
J gene: TRBJ2-7
V gene: TRBV28
CDR3 DNA: TGTGCCAGCAGTTTAGAGGGCGAGCAGTACTTC
CDR3 protein: CASSLEGEQYF

clone size: .
D gene: .
J gene: TRBJ1-1
V gene: TRBV7-2
CDR3 DNA: TGTGCCAGCAGCCTCGGGGGCGCGTCGAACACTGAAGCTTTCTTT
CDR3 protein: CASSLGGASNTEAFF

clone size: .
D gene: .
J gene: TRBJ1-1
V gene: TRBV19
CDR3 DNA: TGTGCCAGTAGTTCTGGGCGGGAGTCGACCACTGAAGCTTTCTTT
CDR3 protein: CASSSGRESTTEAFF

clone size: .
D gene: .
J gene: TRBJ1-1
V gene: TRBV5-1
CDR3 DNA: TGCGCCAGCAGCCCCCAAGGGCGGGGGAACACTGAAGCTTTCTTT
CDR3 protein: CASSPQGRGNTEAFF

clone size: .
D gene: TRBD1
J gene: TRBJ2-2
V gene: TRBV5-1
CDR3 DNA: TGCGCCAGCAGCTTGGATTCGCGACAGGGCTACACCGGGGAGCTGTTTTTT
CDR3 protein: CASSLDSRQGYTGELFF

clone size: .
D gene: TRBD2
J gene: TRBJ2-7
V gene: TRBV7-9
CDR3 DNA: TGTGCCAGCAGCTCGAGGACTAGCGGCACCTACGAGCAGTACTTC
CDR3 protein: CASSSRTSGTYEQYF

clone size: once
D gene: .
J gene: TRBJ1-2
V gene: TRBV2
CDR3 DNA: TGTGCCAGCAGGACATTAGAGACTAACTATGGCTACACCTTC
CDR3 protein: CASRTLETNYGYTF

clone size: .
D gene: .
J gene: TRBJ2-4
V gene: TRBV2
CDR3 DNA: TGTGCCAGCAGTGATTTCCAGAGCCTAGCCAAAAACATTCAGTACTTC
CDR3 protein: CASSDFQSLAKNIQYF

clone size: .
D gene: .
J gene: TRBJ2-4
V gene: TRBV4-1
CDR3 DNA: TGCGCCAGCAGCGGGGGTAGGGTTCAGTACTTC
CDR3 protein: CASSGGRVQYF

clone size: .
D gene: .
J gene: TRBJ1-2
V gene: TRBV19
CDR3 DNA: TGTGCCAGTAGGGTTCGACGGGACCCAAGGGGCTACACCTTC
CDR3 protein: CASRVRRDPRGYTF

clone size: .
D gene: .
J gene: TRBJ2-7
V gene: TRBV6-5
CDR3 DNA: TGTGCCAGCAGTCGCGGACAAAGCTCCTACGAGCAGTACTTC
CDR3 protein: CASSRGQSSYEQYF

clone size: .
D gene: .
J gene: TRBJ2-1
V gene: TRBV6-5
CDR3 DNA: TGTGCCAGCAGTTACTTCAAAAATGAGCAGTTCTTC
CDR3 protein: CASSYFKNEQFF

clone size: .
D gene: .
J gene: TRBJ2-2
V gene: TRBV6-5
CDR3 DNA: TGTGCCAGCAGAGGGACAAAAAACACCGGGGAGCTGTTTTTT
CDR3 protein: CASRGTKNTGELFF

clone size: .
D gene: TRBD1
J gene: TRBJ2-1
V gene: TRBV27
CDR3 DNA: TGTGCCAGCCGAACCGGGACAGCATCCTACAATGAGCAGTTCTTC
CDR3 protein: CASRTGTASYNEQFF

clone size: once
D gene: .
J gene: TRBJ2-7
V gene: TRBV6-5
CDR3 DNA: TGTGCCAGCAGTTACTCAGGGGGGAGAGAGCAGTACTTC
CDR3 protein: CASSYSGGREQYF

clone size: .
D gene: TRBD1
J gene: TRBJ2-7
V gene: TRBV15
CDR3 DNA: TGTGCCACCAGCAGAAAACAGGGGGATAGCTCCTACGAGCAGTACTTC
CDR3 protein: CATSRKQGDSSYEQYF

clone size: .
D gene: .
J gene: TRBJ2-7
V gene: TRBV5-1
CDR3 DNA: TGCGCCAGCAGCTGGACGGGTTCCTACGAGCAGTACTTC
CDR3 protein: CASSWTGSYEQYF

clone size: .
D gene: .
J gene: TRBJ2-7
V gene: TRBV5-4
CDR3 DNA: TGTGCCAGCAGCCCCAGGGGAGCCTACGAGCAGTACTTC
CDR3 protein: CASSPRGAYEQYF

clone size: .
D gene: .
J gene: TRBJ2-4
V gene: TRBV5-6
CDR3 DNA: TGTGCCAGCAGCTTGAGTAGCGGACAGTTTCAGTACTTC
CDR3 protein: CASSLSSGQFQYF

clone size: .
D gene: TRBD1
J gene: TRBJ2-1
V gene: TRBV7-2
CDR3 DNA: TGTGCCAGCAGCGGGGACAGGGGGCCCTCCTACAATGAGCAGTTCTTC
CDR3 protein: CASSGDRGPSYNEQFF

clone size: .
D gene: .
J gene: TRBJ2-1
V gene: TRBV7-3
CDR3 DNA: TGTGCCAGCGGACTGTCTTGGGACAATGAGCAGTTCTTC
CDR3 protein: CASGLSWDNEQFF

clone size: .
D gene: .
J gene: TRBJ2-6
V gene: TRBV4-3
CDR3 DNA: TGCGCCAGCAGCCAAGTCAGGTCCAGCTCTGGGGCCAACGTCCTGACTTTC
CDR3 protein: CASSQVRSSSGANVLTF

clone size: .
D gene: .
J gene: TRBJ2-7
V gene: TRBV11-1
CDR3 DNA: TGTGCCAGCAGCTTGGGGGAGCAGTACGAGCAGTACTTC
CDR3 protein: CASSLGEQYEQYF

clone size: few
D gene: .
J gene: TRBJ1-1
V gene: TRBV25-1
CDR3 DNA: TGTGCCAGCAGTCTCGGCGACACTGAAGCTTTCTTT
CDR3 protein: CASSLGDTEAFF

clone size: once
D gene: TRBD1
J gene: TRBJ1-4
V gene: TRBV9
CDR3 DNA: TGTGCCAGCAGCCCCGGGACAGGGGACGAAAAACTGTTTTTT
CDR3 protein: CASSPGTGDEKLFF

clone size: .
D gene: .
J gene: TRBJ2-4
V gene: TRBV2
CDR3 DNA: TGTGCCAGCAACCCCGGGACTCAAAACATTCAGTACTTC
CDR3 protein: CASNPGTQNIQYF

clone size: .
D gene: .
J gene: TRBJ2-1
V gene: TRBV18
CDR3 DNA: TGTGCCAGCTCACCAGCAGGTTCCTACAATGAGCAGTTCTTC
CDR3 protein: CASSPAGSYNEQFF

clone size: few
D gene: .
J gene: TRBJ1-2
V gene: TRBV6-1
CDR3 DNA: TGTGCCAGCAGTGAAGTCCCGTATGGCTACACCTTC
CDR3 protein: CASSEVPYGYTF

clone size: .
D gene: TRBD2
J gene: TRBJ2-7
V gene: TRBV4-3
CDR3 DNA: TGCGCCAGCAGCCAAGATGGGGGGGGGCAGTACTTC
CDR3 protein: CASSQDGGGQYF